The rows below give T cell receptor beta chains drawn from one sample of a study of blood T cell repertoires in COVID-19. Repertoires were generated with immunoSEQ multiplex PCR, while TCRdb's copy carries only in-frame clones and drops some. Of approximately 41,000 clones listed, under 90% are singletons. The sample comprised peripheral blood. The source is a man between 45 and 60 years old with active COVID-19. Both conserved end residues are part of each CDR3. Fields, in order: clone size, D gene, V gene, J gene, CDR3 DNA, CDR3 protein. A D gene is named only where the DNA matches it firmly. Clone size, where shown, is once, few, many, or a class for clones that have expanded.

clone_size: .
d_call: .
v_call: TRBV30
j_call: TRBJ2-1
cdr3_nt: TGTGCCTGGAGTGTTACCCTGATCGGACAGATGCAGTTCTTC
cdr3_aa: CAWSVTLIGQMQFF

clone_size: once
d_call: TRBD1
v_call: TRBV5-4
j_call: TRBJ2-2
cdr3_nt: TGTGCCAGCAGCTTGGGCCCCTGGACAGGGGACAGAGGCACCGGGGAGCTGTTTTTT
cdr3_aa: CASSLGPWTGDRGTGELFF

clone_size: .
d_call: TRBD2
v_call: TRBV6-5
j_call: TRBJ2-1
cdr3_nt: TGTGCCAGCAGCCCGACTAGCGGGAGGGTTGAGCAGTTCTTC
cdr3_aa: CASSPTSGRVEQFF

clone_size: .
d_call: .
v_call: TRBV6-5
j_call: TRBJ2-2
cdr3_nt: TGTGCCAGCAGTTACTCCAAACTTGCGAACACCGGGGAGCTGTTTTTT
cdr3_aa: CASSYSKLANTGELFF

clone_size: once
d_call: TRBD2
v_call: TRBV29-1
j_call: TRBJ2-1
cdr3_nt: TGCAGCGTGAGATTAGCGGGTACCAATGTAAACAATGAGCAGTTCTTC
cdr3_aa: CSVRLAGTNVNNEQFF

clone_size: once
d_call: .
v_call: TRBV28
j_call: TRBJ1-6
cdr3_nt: TGTGCCAGCAGTTTGGGCAGGGTATTCAATTCACCCCTCCACTTT
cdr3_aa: CASSLGRVFNSPLHF

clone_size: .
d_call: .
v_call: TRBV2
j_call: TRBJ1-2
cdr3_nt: TGTGCCAGCAGTGTTAGGGCAGGGGTGGGCTATGGCTACACCTTC
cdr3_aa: CASSVRAGVGYGYTF

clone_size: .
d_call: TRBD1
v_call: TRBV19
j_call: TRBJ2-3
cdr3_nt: TGTGCCAGTAGTACAGGACAGGGGGCCTCTATACATACGCAGTATTTT
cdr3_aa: CASSTGQGASIHTQYF

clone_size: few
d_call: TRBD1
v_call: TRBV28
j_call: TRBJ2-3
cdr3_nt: TGTGCCAGCAGTTTAAGGGCGACAGGGGTCGGAGGCACAGATACGCAGTATTTT
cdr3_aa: CASSLRATGVGGTDTQYF

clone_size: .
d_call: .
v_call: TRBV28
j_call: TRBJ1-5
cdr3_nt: TGTGCCAGCAGTTTATCGAGGGCATATAGCAATCAGCCCCAGCATTTT
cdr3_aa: CASSLSRAYSNQPQHF

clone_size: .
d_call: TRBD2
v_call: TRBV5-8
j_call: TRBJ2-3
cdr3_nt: TGTGCCAGCAGCTCCCTAGCGGGAGGGGTAGATACGCAGTATTTT
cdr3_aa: CASSSLAGGVDTQYF

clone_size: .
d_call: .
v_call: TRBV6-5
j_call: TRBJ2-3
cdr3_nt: TGTGCCAGCAGTTATTCAGGCACAGATACGCAGTATTTT
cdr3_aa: CASSYSGTDTQYF

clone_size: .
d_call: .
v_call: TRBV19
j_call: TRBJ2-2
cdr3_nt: TGTGCCACCCTTACTTGGACAGCGAACACCGGGGAGCTGTTTTTT
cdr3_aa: CATLTWTANTGELFF

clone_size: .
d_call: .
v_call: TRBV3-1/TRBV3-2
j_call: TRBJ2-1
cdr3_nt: TGTGCCAGCAGCCCTACCCAAGTGGGAGGCTCCTACAATGAGCAGTTCTTC
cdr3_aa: CASSPTQVGGSYNEQFF

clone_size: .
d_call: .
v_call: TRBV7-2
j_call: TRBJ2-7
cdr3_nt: TGTGCCAGCAGCTTAGCGGGGCAGGGGTACGACGAGCAGTACTTC
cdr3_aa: CASSLAGQGYDEQYF

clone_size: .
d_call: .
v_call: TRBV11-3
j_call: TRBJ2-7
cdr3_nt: TGTGCCAGCAGCTTATTGCCAGCAGGGTCCTACGAGCAGTACTTC
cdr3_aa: CASSLLPAGSYEQYF

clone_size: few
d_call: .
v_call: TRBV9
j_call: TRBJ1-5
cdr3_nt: TGTGCCAGCAGCCCTTTAGGAGGCAATCAGCCCCAGCATTTT
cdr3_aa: CASSPLGGNQPQHF

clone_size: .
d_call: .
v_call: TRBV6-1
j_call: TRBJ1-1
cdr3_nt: TGTGCCAGCAGTGAACTTGGGGCAGAGAACACTGAAGCTTTCTTT
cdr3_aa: CASSELGAENTEAFF

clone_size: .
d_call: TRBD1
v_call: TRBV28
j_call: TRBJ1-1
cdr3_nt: TGTGCCAGCAACCCGGGGACAGGCACTGAAGCTTTCTTT
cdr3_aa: CASNPGTGTEAFF

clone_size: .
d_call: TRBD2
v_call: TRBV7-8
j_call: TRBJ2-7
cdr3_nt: TGTGCCAGCAGCTTAAGGGCTAGCGGAGGCCTCGCCGAGCAGTACTTC
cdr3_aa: CASSLRASGGLAEQYF

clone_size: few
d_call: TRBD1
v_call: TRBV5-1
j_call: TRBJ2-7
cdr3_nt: TGCGCCAGCAGCTTGTTTGGACAGGGCAATACCTACGAGCAGTACTTC
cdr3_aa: CASSLFGQGNTYEQYF

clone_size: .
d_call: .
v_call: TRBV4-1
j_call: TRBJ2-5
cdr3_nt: TGCGCCAGCAGCCAAGAACCGGGTTTGGAGACCCAGTACTTC
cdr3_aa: CASSQEPGLETQYF

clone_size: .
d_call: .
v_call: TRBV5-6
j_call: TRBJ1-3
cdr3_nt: TGTGCCAGCAGCTTCCAACAGAGAAACACCATATATTTT
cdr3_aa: CASSFQQRNTIYF

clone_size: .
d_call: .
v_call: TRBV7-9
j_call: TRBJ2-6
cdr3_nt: TGTGCCAGCAGCCACATCTCTGGGGCCAACGTCCTGACTTTC
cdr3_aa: CASSHISGANVLTF

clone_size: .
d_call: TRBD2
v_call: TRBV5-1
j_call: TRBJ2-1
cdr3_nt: TGCGCCAGCAGCTTAAGTTTGGGACTAGCGGGAGTTGGTGAGCAGTTCTTC
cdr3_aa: CASSLSLGLAGVGEQFF

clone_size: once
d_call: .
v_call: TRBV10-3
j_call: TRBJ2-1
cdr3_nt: TGTGCCATCAAGTCTGTCGGGATTTACAATGAGCAGTTCTTC
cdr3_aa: CAIKSVGIYNEQFF

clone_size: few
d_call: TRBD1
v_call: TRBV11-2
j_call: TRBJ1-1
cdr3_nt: TGTGCCAGCAGCTGGGACAGCACTGAAGCTTTCTTT
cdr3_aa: CASSWDSTEAFF

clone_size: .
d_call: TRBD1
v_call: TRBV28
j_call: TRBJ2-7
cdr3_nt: TGTGCCAGCAGTTTGGGACAGGGTAGAATCGAGCAGTACTTC
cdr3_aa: CASSLGQGRIEQYF

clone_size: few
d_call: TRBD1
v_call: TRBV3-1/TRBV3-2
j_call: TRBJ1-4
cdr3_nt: TGTGCCAGCAGCCCCGCAGGGGGCAGAAAACTGTTTTTT
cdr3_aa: CASSPAGGRKLFF

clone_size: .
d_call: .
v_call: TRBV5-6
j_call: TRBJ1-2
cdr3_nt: TGTGCCAGCAGGCAGGGCCACTTTCAGATTGGCTACACCTTC
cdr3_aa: CASRQGHFQIGYTF

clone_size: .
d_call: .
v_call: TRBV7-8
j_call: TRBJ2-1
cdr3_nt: TGTGCCAGCAGCTTAGAGACTAGGTGGAATGAGCAGTTCTTC
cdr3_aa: CASSLETRWNEQFF

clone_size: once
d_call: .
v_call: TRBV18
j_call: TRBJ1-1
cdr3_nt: TGTGCCAGCTCACCAACGCGGGACACTGAAGCTTTCTTT
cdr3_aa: CASSPTRDTEAFF

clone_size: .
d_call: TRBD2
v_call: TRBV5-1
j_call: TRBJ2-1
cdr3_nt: TGCGCCAGCAGCTCAGGGACTAGCGGGAGGGCTGAGCAGTTCTTC
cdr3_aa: CASSSGTSGRAEQFF

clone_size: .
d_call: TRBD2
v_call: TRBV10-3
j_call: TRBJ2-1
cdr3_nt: TGTGCCATCAGTGGGGGGACTAGTATGGGCAATGAGCAGTTCTTC
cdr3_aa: CAISGGTSMGNEQFF

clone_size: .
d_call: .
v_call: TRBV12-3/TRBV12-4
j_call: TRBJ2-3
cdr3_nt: TGTGCCAGCAGTACCCAGGGGAATACGCAGTATTTT
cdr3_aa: CASSTQGNTQYF

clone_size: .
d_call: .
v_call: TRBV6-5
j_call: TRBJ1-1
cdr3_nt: TGTGCCAGCAGGATGGGTAGCAGATCCACTGAAGCTTTCTTT
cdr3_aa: CASRMGSRSTEAFF

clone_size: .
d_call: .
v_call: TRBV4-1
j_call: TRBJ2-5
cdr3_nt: TGCGCCAGCAGCCCAGTGCCTCAAGAGACCCAGTACTTC
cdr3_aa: CASSPVPQETQYF

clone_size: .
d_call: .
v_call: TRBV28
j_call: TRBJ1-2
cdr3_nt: TGTGCCAGCAGTTATGGACAGTTATTCTATGGCTACACCTTC
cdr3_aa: CASSYGQLFYGYTF

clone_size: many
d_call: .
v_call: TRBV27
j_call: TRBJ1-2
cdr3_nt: TGTGCCAGCAGTTCGGGACTAACCTATGGCTACACCTTC
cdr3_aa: CASSSGLTYGYTF

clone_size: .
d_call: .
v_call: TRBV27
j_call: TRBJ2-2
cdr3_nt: TGTGCCAGCAGTTTACGAGGGGGAGGGTTCGGGGAGCTGTTTTTT
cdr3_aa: CASSLRGGGFGELFF

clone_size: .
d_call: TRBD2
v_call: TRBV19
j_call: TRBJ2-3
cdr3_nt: TGTGCCAGTACCGGTAGCGGGAGGCGGGAAGCGCAGTATTTT
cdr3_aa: CASTGSGRREAQYF

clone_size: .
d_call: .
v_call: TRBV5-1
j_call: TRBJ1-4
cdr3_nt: TGCGCCAGCGGGGGGGGAGCAGCCCACCATGAAAAACTGTTTTTT
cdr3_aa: CASGGGAAHHEKLFF

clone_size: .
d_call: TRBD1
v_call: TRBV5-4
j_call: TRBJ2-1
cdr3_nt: TGTGCCAGCAGACAGGGGAGAGCAATACAATACAATGAGCAGTTCTTC
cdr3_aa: CASRQGRAIQYNEQFF

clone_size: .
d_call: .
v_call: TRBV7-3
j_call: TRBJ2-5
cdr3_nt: TGTGCCAGCAGCTTAGCGGGACAGCAAGAGACCCAGTACTTC
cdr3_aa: CASSLAGQQETQYF

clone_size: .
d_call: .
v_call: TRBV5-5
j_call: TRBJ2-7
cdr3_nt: TGTGCCAGCAGCAGTGTCGGGGGTAACTACGAGCAGTACTTC
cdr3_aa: CASSSVGGNYEQYF

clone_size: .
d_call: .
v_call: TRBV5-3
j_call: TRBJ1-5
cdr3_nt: TGTGCCAGAAGCTTGAAAACAGGCAAGCAGCCCCAGCATTTT
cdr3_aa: CARSLKTGKQPQHF